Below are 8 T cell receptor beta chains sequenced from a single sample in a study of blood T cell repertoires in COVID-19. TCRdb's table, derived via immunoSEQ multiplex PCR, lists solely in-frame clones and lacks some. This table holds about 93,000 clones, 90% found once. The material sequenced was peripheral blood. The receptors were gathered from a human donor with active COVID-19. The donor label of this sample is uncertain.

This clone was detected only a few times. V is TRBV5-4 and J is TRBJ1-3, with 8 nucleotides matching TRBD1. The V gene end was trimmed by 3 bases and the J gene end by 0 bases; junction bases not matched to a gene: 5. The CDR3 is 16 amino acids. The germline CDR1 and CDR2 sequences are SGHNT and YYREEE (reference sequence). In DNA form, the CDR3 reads TGTGCCAGCAGCTCTCCGGGACAGGACTCTGGAAACACCATATATTTT. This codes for CASSSPGQDSGNTIYF.

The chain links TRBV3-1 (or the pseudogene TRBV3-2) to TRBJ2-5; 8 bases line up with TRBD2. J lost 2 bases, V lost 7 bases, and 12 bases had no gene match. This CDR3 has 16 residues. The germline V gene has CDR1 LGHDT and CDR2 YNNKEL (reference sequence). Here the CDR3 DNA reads TGTGCCAGCACGCTGGGTACCCGGGGGGGGCAAGAGACCCAGTACTTC. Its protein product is CASTLGTRGGQETQYF.

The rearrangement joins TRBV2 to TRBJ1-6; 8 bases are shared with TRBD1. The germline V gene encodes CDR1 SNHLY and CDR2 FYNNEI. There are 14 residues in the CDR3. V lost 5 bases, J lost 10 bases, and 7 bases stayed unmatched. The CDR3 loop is CASSRTGSGSPLHF. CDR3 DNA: TGTGCCAGCAGTAGGACAGGGTCTGGGTCACCCCTCCACTTT.

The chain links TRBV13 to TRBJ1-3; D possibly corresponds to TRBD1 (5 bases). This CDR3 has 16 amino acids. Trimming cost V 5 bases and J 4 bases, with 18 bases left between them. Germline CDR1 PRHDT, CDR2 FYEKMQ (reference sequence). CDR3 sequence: CASSVLTGFTGNTIYF. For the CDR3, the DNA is TGTGCCAGCAGCGTACTAACAGGTTTCACCGGAAACACCATATATTTT.

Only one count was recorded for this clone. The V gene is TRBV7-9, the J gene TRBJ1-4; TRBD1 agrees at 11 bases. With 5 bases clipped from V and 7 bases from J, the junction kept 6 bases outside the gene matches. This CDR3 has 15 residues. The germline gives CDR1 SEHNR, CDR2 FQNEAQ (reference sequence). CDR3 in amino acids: CASSLTGQGGEKLFF. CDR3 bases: TGTGCCAGCAGCCTAACGGGACAGGGGGGTGAAAAACTGTTTTTT.

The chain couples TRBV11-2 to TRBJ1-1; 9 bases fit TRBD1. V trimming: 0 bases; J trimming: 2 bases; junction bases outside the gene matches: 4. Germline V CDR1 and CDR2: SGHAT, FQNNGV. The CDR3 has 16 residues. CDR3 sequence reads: CASSLEGQGLNTEAFF. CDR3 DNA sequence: TGTGCCAGCAGCTTAGAGGGACAGGGTCTAAACACTGAAGCTTTCTTT.

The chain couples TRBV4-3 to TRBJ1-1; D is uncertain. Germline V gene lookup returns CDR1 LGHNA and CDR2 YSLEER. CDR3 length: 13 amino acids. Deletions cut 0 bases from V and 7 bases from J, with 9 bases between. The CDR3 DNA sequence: TGCGCCAGCAGCCAAGACAGCGGGAATGAAGCTTTCTTT. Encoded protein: CASSQDSGNEAFF.

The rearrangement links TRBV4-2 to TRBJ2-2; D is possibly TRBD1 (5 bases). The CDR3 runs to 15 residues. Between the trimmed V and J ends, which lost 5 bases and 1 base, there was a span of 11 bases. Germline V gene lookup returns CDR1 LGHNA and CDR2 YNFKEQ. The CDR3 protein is CASSTWGRNTGELFF. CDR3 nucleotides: TGTGCCAGCAGCACCTGGGGCCGGAACACCGGGGAGCTGTTTTTT.